The text below deals with one TCR beta chain. Antigen specificity is unknown. This sample stems from a study of CD8+ T cells in alopecia areata. The study's findings and limits: The study found that many expanded lesional clones persisted in scalp and blood during tofacitinib. Patients shared TCRs less clearly than mice did, possibly owing to HLA. It was lesional scalp, especially alopecia totalis/universalis, that showed higher clonality than normal scalp.

Sequencing templates came from extracted RNA that was reverse transcribed into cDNA. Generated by immunoSEQ multiplex PCR, the TCRdb table keeps only in-frame clones and is missing some. In the table there are 87,000 or so clones, just over 70% of which are singletons. This sample's treatment: oral pan-JAK inhibitor, 5-10 mg twice daily. CD4+ and CD8+ T cells were sorted from PBMCs. Trimming removed 0 bases from V and 0 bases from J; junction bases left unmatched: 3. This CDR3 is built from 18 residues. CDR1 and CDR2 (germline): SGHVS, FQNEAQ. The chain employs TRBV7-8 and TRBJ2-1; 12 bases fit TRBD2. The sample was CD8+ T cells sorted from blood, taken around week 44, from a patient treated with tofacitinib. The receptor comes from a human donor with alopecia areata. CDR3 DNA: TGTGCCAGCAGCTTAGCCCTAGCGGGGGGGAGCTCCTACAATGAGCAGTTCTTC. This encodes CASSLALAGGSSYNEQFF.